Shown below are 16 T cell receptor beta chains from a single sample sequenced in a study of beta chain features in type 1 diabetes. These receptors lack a known antigen. Study-wide points: Type 1 diabetes patients had TCRB CDR3s that were shorter (moderately but significantly so) in all four CD4+ subsets.

The whole isolated RNA underwent reverse transcription, so sequencing captured expressed TCRB transcripts. The data were produced by immunoSEQ multiplex PCR, yet TCRdb's version contains in-frame clones alone and is incomplete. The data hold under 130,000 clones, with under 30% observed a single time. The sequenced sample consisted of central memory CD4+ T cells from blood. All receptors derive from a woman aged 18-35 years with type 1 diabetes.

This clone was counted between two and nine times. The chain joins TRBV7-2 to TRBJ1-2; 8 positions match TRBD1. The CDR3 has 16 amino acids. The germline CDR1 and CDR2 sequences are SGHTA and FQGNSA. The junction had 12 bases not matched to a gene; V was cut back by 5 bases and J by 4 bases. In nucleotides, the CDR3 is TGTGCCAGCAGCCAACGGACAGGGTCGCTGAGCTATGGCTACACCTTC. It is translated as CASSQRTGSLSYGYTF.

This clone was recorded a few times. Written as DNA, the CDR3 is TGCGCCAGCAGCCTGAGTGGGGCGGCGGGGGCCAACGTCCTGACTTTC. Translation gives CASSLSGAAGANVLTF. This rearrangement joins TRBV5-1 to TRBJ2-6, with a tentative D call TRBD1 (5 bases). CDR3 length equals 16 residues. Deletions cut 4 bases from V and 4 bases from J, with 15 bases between. Germline CDR1 is SGHRS and CDR2 is YFSETQ.

This clone appeared a few times. The chain has TRBV5-1 and TRBJ2-1; 11 nucleotides line up with TRBD2. Germline V CDR1 and CDR2: SGHRS, YFSETQ. CDR3 size: 16 residues. Trimming at V came to 0 bases and at J to 1 base, leaving 0 bases not matched to a gene. CDR3 residues: CASSLGTSGSYNEQFF. As DNA, the CDR3 is TGCGCCAGCAGCTTGGGGACTAGCGGGTCCTACAATGAGCAGTTCTTC.

V usage is TRBV9 and J usage is TRBJ2-2; TRBD2 might be the D (7 bases). The CDR3 is 16 amino acids. CDR1 SGDLS and CDR2 YYNGEE come from the germline V gene. Trimming took off 0 bases at V and 1 base at J, with 10 bases between the two ends. The DNA of the CDR3 is TGTGCCAGCAGCGTAGAAGGGGGGGTGAACACCGGGGAGCTGTTTTTT. Protein sequence: CASSVEGGVNTGELFF.

This clone has a handful of counts. The chain couples TRBV5-1 to TRBJ2-5, with 7 bases lining up with TRBD1. The CDR3 has 15 amino acids. Germline CDR1 reads SGHRS; CDR2 reads YFSETQ. The ends lost 4 bases at V and 3 bases at J; junction bases unmatched: 9. The CDR3 region has the DNA TGCGCCAGCAGCCTATCCGGGACAGCAGAAGAGACCCAGTACTTC. Its protein is CASSLSGTAEETQYF.

This clone was counted between two and nine times. The chain is built from TRBV7-3 and TRBJ2-3; D ambiguous. The CDR3 extends over 14 amino acids. Germline CDR1 reads SGHTA; CDR2 reads FQGTGA. V was clipped by 2 bases and J by 0 bases, with 6 bases between them. The CDR3 nucleotides read TGTGCCAGCAGCTTAGATAGCAGCACAGATACGCAGTATTTT. Its translation is CASSLDSSTDTQYF. Complete variable domain (other parts from reference TRBV7-3 and TRBJ2-3): GAGVSQTPSNKVTEKGKYVELRCDPISGHTALYWYRQSLGQGPEFLIYFQGTGAADDSGLPNDRFFAVRPEGSVSTLKIQRTERGDSAVYLCASSLDSSTDTQYFGPGTRLTVL.

This rearrangement joins TRBV5-1 to TRBJ1-2, with 7 bases matching TRBD1. V shed 1 base, J shed 8 bases, and the junction held 17 bases outside the gene matches. CDR3 length: 17 residues. The V gene's germline CDR1 is SGHRS and CDR2 YFSETQ. The CDR3 nucleotides are TGCGCCAGCAGCTTGCGCCCGGACAGGTTGCAAGGAGGAGGCTACACCTTC. Protein: CASSLRPDRLQGGGYTF.

This clone has only a few counts. DNA for the CDR3: TGTGCCAGCAGCTCGGGGGTCGAGCAGTACGTC. This codes for CASSSGVEQYV. The chain uses TRBV14 and TRBJ2-7; D may be TRBD2 (6 bases). This CDR3 has 11 residues. Germline CDR1 and CDR2: SGHDN and FVKESK. Trimming took off 5 bases at V and 6 bases at J, with 8 bases between the two ends.

The chain has TRBV30 and TRBJ1-2; D gene unclear. V gave up 0 bases and J gave up 6 bases, with 5 bases separating them. Germline CDR1 GTSNPN, CDR2 SVGIG (reference sequence). The CDR3 loop spans 11 amino acids. Here the CDR3 DNA reads TGTGCCTGGAGTGTACTGGATGGCTACACCTTC. Translated, it gives CAWSVLDGYTF.

This clone was detected a few times. V and J are TRBV2 and TRBJ2-1, with TRBD2 identical over 10 bases. This CDR3 is built from 16 residues. Trimming cost V 4 bases and J 4 bases; bases outside gene matches: 7. CDR1 SNHLY and CDR2 FYNNEI come from the germline V gene. The CDR3 nucleotides are TGTGCCAGCAGTGGAGGAAGCGGGAGGGGTTACAATGAGCAGTTCTTC. This codes for CASSGGSGRGYNEQFF.

V gene TRBV9 combines with J gene TRBJ2-5; unclear D gene. The ends were cut back, 2 bases at V and 2 bases at J, with 16 bases in the middle. The length of the CDR3 is 16 residues. Germline V gives CDR1 SGDLS, CDR2 YYNGEE. The CDR3 DNA reads as TGTGCCAGCAGCGTTGGCCCGTTAGCCTGGCAAGAGACCCAGTACTTC. The encoded protein is CASSVGPLAWQETQYF.

This sequence joins TRBV10-2 and TRBJ1-1; no definite D call. V lost 6 bases and J 1 base, leaving 9 bases between the germline ends. The CDR3 sequence is 13 residues long. Germline assignment: CDR1 WSHSY and CDR2 SAAADI. CDR3 nucleotides: TGCGCCAGCAGATCGGGATCGAACACTGAAGCTTTCTTT. Translation: CASRSGSNTEAFF.

V and J are TRBV7-8 and TRBJ1-5; 7 bases match TRBD1. This CDR3 spans 14 amino acids. Germline-derived CDR1 and CDR2 are SGHVS and FQNEAQ. J was trimmed by 1 base and V by 5 bases; bases with no gene match: 2. The CDR3 region is CASSRGQSNQPQHF. The CDR3 nucleotides are TGTGCCAGCAGCAGGGGACAGAGCAATCAGCCCCAGCATTTT.

V gene TRBV5-4 combines with J gene TRBJ2-1, with 8 bases matching TRBD1. This CDR3 spans 15 amino acids. V was pared by 0 bases and J by 7 bases, with 6 bases of the junction left unmatched. Germline CDR1 reads SGHNT; CDR2 reads YYREEE (reference sequence). CDR3 loop: CASSLGAGGQNEQFF. CDR3 nucleotide sequence: TGTGCCAGCAGCTTGGGTGCAGGGGGCCAGAATGAGCAGTTCTTC.

The chain is built from TRBV29-1 and TRBJ2-1; 9 nucleotides line up with TRBD2. This CDR3 comprises 18 residues. Germline-derived CDR1 and CDR2 are SQVTM and ANQGSEA. Trimming removed 0 bases from V and 9 bases from J; junction bases left unmatched: 18. Here the CDR3 DNA reads TGCAGCGTTGAAGACGGGCTCCAGGGCGGGAGGGCCTCCGGTGAGCAGTTCTTC. Translating gives CSVEDGLQGGRASGEQFF.

This clone was detected a few times. V usage is TRBV6-1 and J usage is TRBJ1-1; D uncertain. This CDR3 is 13 amino acids long. V was pared by 1 base and J by 8 bases, with 11 bases between. Per the germline V gene, CDR1 is MNHNS and CDR2 is SASEGT. CDR3 DNA sequence: TGTGCCAGCAGTGAAGTTCGGGGTTTCGAAGCTTTCTTT. It yields the protein CASSEVRGFEAFF.